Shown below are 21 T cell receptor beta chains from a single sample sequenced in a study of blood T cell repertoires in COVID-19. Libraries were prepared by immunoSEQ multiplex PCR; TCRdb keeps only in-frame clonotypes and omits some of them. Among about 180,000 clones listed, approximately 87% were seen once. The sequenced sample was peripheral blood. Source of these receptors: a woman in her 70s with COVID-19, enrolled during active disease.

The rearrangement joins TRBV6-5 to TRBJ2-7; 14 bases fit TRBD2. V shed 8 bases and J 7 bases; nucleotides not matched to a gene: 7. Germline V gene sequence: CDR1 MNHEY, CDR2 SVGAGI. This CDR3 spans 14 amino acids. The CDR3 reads CASVKGLAGEEQYF. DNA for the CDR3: TGTGCCAGCGTAAAGGGACTAGCGGGAGAAGAGCAGTACTTC.

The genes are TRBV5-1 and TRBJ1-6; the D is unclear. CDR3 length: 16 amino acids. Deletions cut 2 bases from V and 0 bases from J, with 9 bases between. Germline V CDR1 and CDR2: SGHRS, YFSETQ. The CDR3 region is CASSFSESSYNSPLHF. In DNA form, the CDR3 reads TGCGCCAGCAGCTTCTCGGAGAGCTCCTATAATTCACCCCTCCACTTT.

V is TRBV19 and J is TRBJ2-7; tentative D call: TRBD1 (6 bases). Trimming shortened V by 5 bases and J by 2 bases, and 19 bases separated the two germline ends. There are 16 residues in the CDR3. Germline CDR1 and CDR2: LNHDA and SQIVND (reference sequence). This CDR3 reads CASSAPGHLNPYEQYF. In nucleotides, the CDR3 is TGTGCCAGTAGTGCGCCGGGACACCTTAATCCCTACGAGCAGTACTTC.

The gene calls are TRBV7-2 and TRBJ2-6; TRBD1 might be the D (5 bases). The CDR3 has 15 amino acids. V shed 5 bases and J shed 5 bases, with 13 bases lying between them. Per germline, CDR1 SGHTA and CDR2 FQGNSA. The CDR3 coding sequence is TGTGCCAGCAGCGGACACCTTTCCCGGGCCAACGTCCTGACTTTC. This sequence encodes CASSGHLSRANVLTF.

DNA of the CDR3: TGTGCCTGGAGTGCCGCCGGGACTAGCGGGAAGTACGAGCAGTACTTC. Translation: CAWSAAGTSGKYEQYF. The genes are TRBV30 and TRBJ2-7, with TRBD2 matching over 13 bases. J was trimmed by 4 bases and V by 1 base; bases with no gene match: 7. Germline CDR1 GTSNPN, CDR2 SVGIG (reference sequence). The CDR3 spans 16 residues. Full variable domain (remainder filled in from reference TRBV30 and TRBJ2-7): SQTIHQWPATLVQPVGSPLSLECTVEGTSNPNLYWYRQAAGRGLQLLFYSVGIGQISSEVPQNLSASRPQDRQFILSSKKLLLSDSGFYLCAWSAAGTSGKYEQYFGPGTRLTVT.

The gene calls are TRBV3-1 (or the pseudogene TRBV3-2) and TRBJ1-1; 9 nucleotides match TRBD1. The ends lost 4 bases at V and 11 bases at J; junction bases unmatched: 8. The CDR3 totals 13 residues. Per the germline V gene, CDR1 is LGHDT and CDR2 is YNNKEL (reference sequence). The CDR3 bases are TGTGCCAGCAGCCTTGAGGGACAGGGCAGGGCTTTCTTT. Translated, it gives CASSLEGQGRAFF.

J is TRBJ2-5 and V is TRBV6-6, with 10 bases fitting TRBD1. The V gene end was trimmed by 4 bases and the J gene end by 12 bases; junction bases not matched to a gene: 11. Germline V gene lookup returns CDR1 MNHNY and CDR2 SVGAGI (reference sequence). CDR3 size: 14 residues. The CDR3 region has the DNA TGTGCCAGCAGTTCACCGGGACAGGGGCGATCTAAGTACTTC. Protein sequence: CASSSPGQGRSKYF.

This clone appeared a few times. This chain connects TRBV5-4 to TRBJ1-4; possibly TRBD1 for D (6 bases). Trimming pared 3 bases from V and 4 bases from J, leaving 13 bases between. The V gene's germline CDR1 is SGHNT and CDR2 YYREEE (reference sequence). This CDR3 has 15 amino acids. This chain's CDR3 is CASSSNDRLNEKLFF. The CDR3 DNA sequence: TGTGCCAGCAGCTCAAACGACAGGCTTAATGAAAAACTGTTTTTT.

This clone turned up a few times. Written as DNA, the CDR3 is TGCGCCAGCAGCCAAGATGTCGGTCAGCCCCAGCATTTT. It codes for CASSQDVGQPQHF. The chain links TRBV4-1 to TRBJ1-5; D gene unclear. This CDR3 contains 13 residues. The germline V gene has CDR1 MGHRA and CDR2 YSYEKL. The V end was cut by 0 bases, the J end by 6 bases, with 6 bases between.

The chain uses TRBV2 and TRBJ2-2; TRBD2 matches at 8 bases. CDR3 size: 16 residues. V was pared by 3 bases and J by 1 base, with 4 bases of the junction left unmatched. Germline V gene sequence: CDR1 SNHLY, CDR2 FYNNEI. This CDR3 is CASSDPGGGNTGELFF. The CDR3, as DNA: TGTGCCAGCAGTGACCCCGGGGGGGGGAACACCGGGGAGCTGTTTTTT.

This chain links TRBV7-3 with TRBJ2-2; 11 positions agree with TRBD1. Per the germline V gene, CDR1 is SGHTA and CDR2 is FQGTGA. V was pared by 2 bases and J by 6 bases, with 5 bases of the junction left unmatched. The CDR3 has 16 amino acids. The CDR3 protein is CASSLGRTGGSGELFF. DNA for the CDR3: TGTGCCAGCAGCTTAGGCAGGACAGGGGGCTCCGGGGAGCTGTTTTTT. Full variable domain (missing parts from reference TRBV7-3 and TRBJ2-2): GAGVSQTPSNKVTEKGKYVELRCDPISGHTALYWYRQSLGQGPEFLIYFQGTGAADDSGLPNDRFFAVRPEGSVSTLKIQRTERGDSAVYLCASSLGRTGGSGELFFGEGSRLTVL.

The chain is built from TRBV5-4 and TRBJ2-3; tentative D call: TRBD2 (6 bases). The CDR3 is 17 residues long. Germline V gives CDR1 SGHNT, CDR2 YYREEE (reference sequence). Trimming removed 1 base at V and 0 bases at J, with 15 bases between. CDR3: CASSLPRRGFSTDTQYF. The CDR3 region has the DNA TGTGCCAGCAGCTTGCCCCGGCGGGGCTTTAGCACAGATACGCAGTATTTT. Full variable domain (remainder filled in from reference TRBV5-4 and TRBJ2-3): ETGVTQSPTHLIKTRGQQVTLRCSSQSGHNTVSWYQQALGQGPQFIFQYYREEENGRGNFPPRFSGLQFPNYSSELNVNALELDDSALYLCASSLPRRGFSTDTQYFGPGTRLTVL.

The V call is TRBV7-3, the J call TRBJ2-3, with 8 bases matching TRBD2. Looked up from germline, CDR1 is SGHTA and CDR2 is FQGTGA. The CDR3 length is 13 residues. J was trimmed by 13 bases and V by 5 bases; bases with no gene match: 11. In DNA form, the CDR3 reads TGTGCCAGCAGCCAAGGAATAAGGACTAGCAAGTATTTT. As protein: CASSQGIRTSKYF.

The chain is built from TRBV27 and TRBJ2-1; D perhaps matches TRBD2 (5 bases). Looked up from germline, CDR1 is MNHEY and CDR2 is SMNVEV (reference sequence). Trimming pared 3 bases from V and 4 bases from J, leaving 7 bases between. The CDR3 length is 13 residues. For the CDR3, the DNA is TGTGCCAGCAGTTTCACGGGGTACAATGAGCAGTTCTTC. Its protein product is CASSFTGYNEQFF.

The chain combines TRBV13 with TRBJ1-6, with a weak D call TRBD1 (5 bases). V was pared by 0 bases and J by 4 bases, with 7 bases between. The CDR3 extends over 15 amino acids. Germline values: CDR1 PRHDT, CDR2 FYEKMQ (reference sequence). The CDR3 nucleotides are TGTGCCAGCAGCTTAGGGACAGCTTATAATTCACCCCTCCACTTT. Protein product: CASSLGTAYNSPLHF.

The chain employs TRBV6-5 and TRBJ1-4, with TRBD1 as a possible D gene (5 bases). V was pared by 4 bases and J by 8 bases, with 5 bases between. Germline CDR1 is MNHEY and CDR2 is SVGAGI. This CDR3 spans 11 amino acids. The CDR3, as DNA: TGTGCCAGCAGTTGGACAGAAAAACTGTTTTTT. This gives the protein CASSWTEKLFF.

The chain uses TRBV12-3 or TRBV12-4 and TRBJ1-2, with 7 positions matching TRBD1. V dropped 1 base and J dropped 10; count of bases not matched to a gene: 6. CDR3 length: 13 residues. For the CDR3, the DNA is TGTGCCAGCAGTTTAGGTGGACAGGAGTCCTACACCTTC. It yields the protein CASSLGGQESYTF.

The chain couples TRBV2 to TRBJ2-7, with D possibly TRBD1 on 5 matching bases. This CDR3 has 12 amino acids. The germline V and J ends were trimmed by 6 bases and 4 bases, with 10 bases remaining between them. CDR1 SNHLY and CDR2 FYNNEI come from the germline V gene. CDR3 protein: CASSVTVYEQYF. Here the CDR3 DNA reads TGTGCCAGCAGCGTGACAGTATACGAGCAGTACTTC.

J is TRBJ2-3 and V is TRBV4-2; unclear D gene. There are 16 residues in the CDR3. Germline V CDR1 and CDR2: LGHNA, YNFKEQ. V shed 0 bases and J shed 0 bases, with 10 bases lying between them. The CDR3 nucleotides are TGTGCCAGCAGCCAAGATGAGCGAATTAGCACAGATACGCAGTATTTT. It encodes CASSQDERISTDTQYF.

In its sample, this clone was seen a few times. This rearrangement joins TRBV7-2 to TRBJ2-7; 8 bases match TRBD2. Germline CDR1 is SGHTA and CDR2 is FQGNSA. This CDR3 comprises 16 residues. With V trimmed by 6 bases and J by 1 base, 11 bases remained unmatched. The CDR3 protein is CASSSREGRGSYEQYF. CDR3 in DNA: TGTGCCAGCAGTTCTCGGGAGGGCCGGGGTTCCTACGAGCAGTACTTC.

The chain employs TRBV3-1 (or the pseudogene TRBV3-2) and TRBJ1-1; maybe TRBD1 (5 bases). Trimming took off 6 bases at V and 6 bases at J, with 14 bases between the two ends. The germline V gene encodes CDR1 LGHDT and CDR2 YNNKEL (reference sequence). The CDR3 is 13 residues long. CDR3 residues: CASSRQWGSEAFF. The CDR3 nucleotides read TGTGCCAGCAGTCGACAGTGGGGTTCTGAAGCTTTCTTT.